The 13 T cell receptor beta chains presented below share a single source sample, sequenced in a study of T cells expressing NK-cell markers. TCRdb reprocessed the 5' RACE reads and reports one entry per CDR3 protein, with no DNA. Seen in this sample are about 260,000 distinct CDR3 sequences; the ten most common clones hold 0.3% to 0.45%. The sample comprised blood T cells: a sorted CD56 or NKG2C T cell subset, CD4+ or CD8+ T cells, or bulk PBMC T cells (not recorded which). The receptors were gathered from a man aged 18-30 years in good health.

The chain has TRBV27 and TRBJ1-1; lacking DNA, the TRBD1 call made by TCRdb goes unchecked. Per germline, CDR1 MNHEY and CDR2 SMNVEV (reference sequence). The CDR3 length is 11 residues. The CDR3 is CASRSRGAAFF.

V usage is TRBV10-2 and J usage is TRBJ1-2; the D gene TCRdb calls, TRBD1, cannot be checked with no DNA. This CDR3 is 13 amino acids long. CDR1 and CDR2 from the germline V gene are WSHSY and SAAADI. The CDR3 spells CASKGAVGYGYTF.

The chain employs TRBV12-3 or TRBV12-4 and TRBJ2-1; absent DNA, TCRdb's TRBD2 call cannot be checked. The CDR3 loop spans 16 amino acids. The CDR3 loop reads CASSLWPSGIYNEQFF.

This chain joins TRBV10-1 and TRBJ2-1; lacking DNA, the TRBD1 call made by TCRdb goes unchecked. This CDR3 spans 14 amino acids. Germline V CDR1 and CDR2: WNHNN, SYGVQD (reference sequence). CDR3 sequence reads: CASSETRGYNEQFF.

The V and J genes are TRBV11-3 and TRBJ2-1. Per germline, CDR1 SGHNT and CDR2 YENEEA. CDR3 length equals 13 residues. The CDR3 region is CASSSSSRIEQFF. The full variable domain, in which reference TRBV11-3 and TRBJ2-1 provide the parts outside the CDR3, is EAGVVQSPRYKIIEKKQPVAFWCNPISGHNTLYWYLQNLGQGPELLIRYENEEAVDDSQLPKDRFSAERLKGVDSTLKIQPAELGDSAVYLCASSSSSRIEQFFGPGTRLTVL.

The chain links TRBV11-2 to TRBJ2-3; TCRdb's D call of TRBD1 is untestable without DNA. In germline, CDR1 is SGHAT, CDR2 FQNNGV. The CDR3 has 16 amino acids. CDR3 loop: CASSFGSPSSTDTQYF. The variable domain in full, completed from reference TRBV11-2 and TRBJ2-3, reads EAGVAQSPRYKIIEKRQSVAFWCNPISGHATLYWYQQILGQGPKLLIQFQNNGVVDDSQLPKDRFSAERLKGVDSTLKIQPAKLEDSAVYLCASSFGSPSSTDTQYFGPGTRLTVL.

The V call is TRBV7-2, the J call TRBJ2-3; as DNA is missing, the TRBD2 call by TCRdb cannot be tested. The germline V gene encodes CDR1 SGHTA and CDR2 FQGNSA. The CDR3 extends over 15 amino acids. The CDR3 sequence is CASSLAALTRDTQYF.

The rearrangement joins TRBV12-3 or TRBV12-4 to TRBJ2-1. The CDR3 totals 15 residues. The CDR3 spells CASTPLPGSYNEQFF.

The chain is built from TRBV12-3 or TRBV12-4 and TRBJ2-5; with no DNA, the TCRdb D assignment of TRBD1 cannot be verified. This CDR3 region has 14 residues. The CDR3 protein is CASRGTGYGETQYF.

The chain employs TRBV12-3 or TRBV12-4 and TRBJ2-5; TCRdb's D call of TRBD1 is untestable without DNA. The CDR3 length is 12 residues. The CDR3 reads CASGQGQETQYF.

The CDR3: CASSPLGGLGAEQYF. This rearrangement joins TRBV18 to TRBJ2-7; TCRdb outputs TRBD1, but without DNA this stays unchecked. The CDR3 has 15 residues. Germline V gene data show CDR1 as KGHSH and CDR2 as LQKENI. The variable domain in full, completed from reference TRBV18 and TRBJ2-7, reads NAGVMQNPRHLVRRRGQEARLRCSPMKGHSHVYWYRQLPEEGLKFMVYLQKENIIDESGMPKERFSAEFPKEGPSILRIQQVVRGDSAAYFCASSPLGGLGAEQYFGPGTRLTVT.

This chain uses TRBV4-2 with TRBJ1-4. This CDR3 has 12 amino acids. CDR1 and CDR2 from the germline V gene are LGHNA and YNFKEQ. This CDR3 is CASSRANEKLFF.

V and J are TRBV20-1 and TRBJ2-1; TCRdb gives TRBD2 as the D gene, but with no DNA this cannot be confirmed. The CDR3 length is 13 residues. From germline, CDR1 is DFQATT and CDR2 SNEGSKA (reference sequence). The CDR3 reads CSASTGAYNEQFF.